The 20 T cell receptor beta chains listed next were all sequenced from one sample in a study of T cells in Graves' hyperthyroidism and ophthalmopathy. RNA transcripts were the template for amplifying TCR beta CDR3 regions. The study used the HTBI primer set for a first-round RT-PCR of the TCR CDR3. In TCRdb, the multiplex PCR reads were re-called with MiXCR into one record per CDR3 protein. The top ten hold around 27% of the sample, which has roughly 170,000 distinct CDR3 sequences, approximately 17% seen once. Sequenced material: blood. These receptors came from a woman aged 45-59 years with Graves' hyperthyroidism.

This clonotype came up many times. The chain joins TRBV4-3 to TRBJ2-1; 9 nucleotides agree with TRBD1. This CDR3 is built from 15 residues. Per the germline V gene, CDR1 is LGHNA and CDR2 is YSLEER. After removal of 3 bases from V and 9 bases from J, the junction contained 9 bases not matched to a gene. The CDR3 protein is CASSHHGTGRPEQFF. For the CDR3, the DNA is TGCGCCAGCAGCCACCACGGGACAGGGCGCCCTGAGCAGTTCTTC.

This clonotype has ten or more counts. The chain combines TRBV10-3 with TRBJ1-2, with D maybe TRBD1 (5 bases). Germline V gene data show CDR1 as ENHRY and CDR2 as SYGVKD. The V and J ends lost 2 bases and 8 bases respectively, with 9 bases between them. The CDR3 has 12 amino acids. This CDR3 is CAISEGGSGYTF. The CDR3 DNA is TGTGCCATCAGTGAGGGGGGATCCGGCTACACCTTC.

A word on this clonotype: With a much larger clone just one base away, this may be a read error. This CDR3 is missing its conserved last phenylalanine or tryptophan, likely due to a read error. The rearrangement uses TRBV7-9 and TRBJ2-5; maybe TRBD1 (6 bases). The length of the CDR3 is 13 residues. Germline values: CDR1 SEHNR, CDR2 FQNEAQ (reference sequence). With 5 bases removed from V and 6 bases from J, the gap between germline ends came to 13 bases. The CDR3 sequence: CASSSDRSQTQYL. CDR3 DNA sequence: TGTGCCAGCAGCAGTGACAGGTCACAGACCCAGTACCTC.

This clonotype was counted many times. The V call is TRBV5-4, the J call TRBJ1-2; D is perhaps TRBD1 (5 bases). V was cut by 2 bases and J by 0 bases, with 11 bases left in between. Germline V CDR1 and CDR2: SGHNT, YYREEE (reference sequence). The length of the CDR3 is 15 residues. CDR3 residues: CASSLRGIANYGYTF. For the CDR3, the DNA is TGTGCCAGCAGCTTACGGGGGATCGCTAACTATGGCTACACCTTC.

This clonotype was seen repeatedly, ten times or more. The chain's CDR3 is CATSRDLSGNTIYF. In nucleotides, the CDR3 is TGTGCCACCAGCAGAGATCTCTCTGGAAACACCATATATTTT. The genes are TRBV15 and TRBJ1-3; D gene ambiguous. Germline V gene data show CDR1 as LNHNV and CDR2 as YYDKDF (reference sequence). The germline V and J ends were trimmed by 0 bases and 0 bases, with 3 bases remaining between them. This CDR3 has 14 amino acids.

This clonotype showed up many times. The genes are TRBV19 and TRBJ1-2, with D uncertain. Germline V lookup: CDR1 LNHDA, CDR2 SQIVND (reference sequence). The CDR3 is 15 amino acids. The V end was cut by 3 bases, the J end by 4 bases, with 15 bases between. CDR3 sequence: CASSIRLEGLYGYTF. The DNA of the CDR3 is TGTGCCAGTAGTATCCGGTTGGAGGGCCTCTATGGCTACACCTTC.

Written as DNA, the CDR3 is TGTGCCAGCAGCTTAGGGAACGGAATTGGGGGCTACACCTTC. Encoded protein: CASSLGNGIGGYTF. V and J are TRBV7-9 and TRBJ1-2; D remains unclear. V dropped 1 base and J dropped 8 bases, with 14 bases sitting between them. CDR1 and CDR2 (germline): SEHNR, FQNEAQ (reference sequence). The CDR3 contains 14 residues.

This clonotype was observed at least ten times. J is TRBJ2-1 and V is TRBV5-1; D is unclear. The CDR3 runs to 15 residues. V lost 0 bases and J lost 1, with 8 bases in between. Per the germline V gene, CDR1 is SGHRS and CDR2 is YFSETQ. The CDR3: CASSLEGLSYNEQFF. The CDR3 coding sequence is TGCGCCAGCAGCTTGGAGGGCCTTTCCTACAATGAGCAGTTCTTC.

This clonotype was picked up many times. CDR3 amino acids: CASSPGLAFQETQYF. CDR3 coding DNA: TGTGCCAGCTCACCGGGCCTAGCCTTCCAAGAGACCCAGTACTTC. This chain connects TRBV18 to TRBJ2-5; a weak D match, TRBD2 (5 bases). Trimming cost V 3 bases and J 1 base, with 12 bases left between them. This CDR3 region has 15 residues. CDR1 is KGHSH and CDR2 is LQKENI in the germline V gene. Full variable domain (remainder filled in from reference TRBV18 and TRBJ2-5): NAGVMQNPRHLVRRRGQEARLRCSPMKGHSHVYWYRQLPEEGLKFMVYLQKENIIDESGMPKERFSAEFPKEGPSILRIQQVVRGDSAAYFCASSPGLAFQETQYFGPGTRLLVL.

This clonotype showed up many times. This CDR3 fails to terminate in the conserved phenylalanine or tryptophan, so it likely reflects a read error. The chain combines TRBV20-1 with TRBJ1-1, with 7 bases lining up with TRBD1. This CDR3 has 17 amino acids. Germline loops: CDR1 DFQATT, CDR2 SNEGSKA (reference sequence). The CDR3 coding sequence is TGCAGCGCTAAGTCCGCAGGGGGGATCTTTGGGAACACTGAAGCTTTCTCT. It encodes CSAKSAGGIFGNTEAFS.

This clonotype was recorded at least ten times. The rearrangement uses TRBV28 and TRBJ2-2; 7 bases are shared with TRBD1. Germline CDR1 and CDR2: MDHEN and SYDVKM. V shed 6 bases and J 6 bases; nucleotides not matched to a gene: 4. CDR3 length: 13 residues. The CDR3 sequence: CASRIDRAGELFF. CDR3 bases: TGTGCCAGCAGAATCGACAGGGCCGGGGAGCTGTTTTTT. Based on the CDR3 plus reference TRBV28 and TRBJ2-2, the full variable domain is DVKVTQSSRYLVKRTGEKVFLECVQDMDHENMFWYRQDPGLGLRLIYFSYDVKMKEKGDIPEGYSVSREKKERFSLILESASTNQTSMYLCASRIDRAGELFFGEGSRLTVL.

DNA for the CDR3: TGTGCCAGCAGTTTATCCGGGACTAGCCGGGGTACGCAGTATTTT. Residues: CASSLSGTSRGTQYF. The chain combines TRBV27 with TRBJ2-3; 9 bases match TRBD2. V gave up 0 bases and J gave up 8 bases; unmatched junction bases: 6. The CDR3 sequence is 15 residues long. Per germline, CDR1 MNHEY and CDR2 SMNVEV (reference sequence).

This clonotype was seen ten or more times. The CDR3 is CASSVGPSREAFF. CDR3 DNA: TGTGCCAGCAGCGTAGGACCCTCCCGGGAAGCTTTCTTT. The genes are TRBV7-2 and TRBJ1-1; D gene unclear. The CDR3 has 13 amino acids. Trimming shortened V by 5 bases and J by 8 bases, and 15 bases separated the two germline ends. Looked up from germline, CDR1 is SGHTA and CDR2 is FQGNSA.

This clonotype was counted at least ten times. The chain uses TRBV20-1 and TRBJ1-1, with D possibly TRBD1 on 6 matching bases. This CDR3 region has 13 residues. In germline, CDR1 is DFQATT, CDR2 SNEGSKA (reference sequence). V was trimmed by 5 bases and J by 1 base, leaving 11 bases between them. CDR3: CSAGDTRNTEAFF. In DNA form, the CDR3 reads TGCAGTGCTGGGGACACCCGGAACACTGAAGCTTTCTTT.

This clonotype was picked up many times. The chain recombines TRBV5-8 with TRBJ2-3; D is uncertain. The CDR3 extends over 13 amino acids. V lost 2 bases and J lost 3, with 7 bases in between. Germline V gene lookup returns CDR1 SGHTS and CDR2 YDEGEE. The CDR3 nucleotides read TGTGCCAGCAGCTTCCGTGGGACAGATACGCAGTATTTT. Protein product: CASSFRGTDTQYF. The full variable domain, completed using reference TRBV5-8 and TRBJ2-3, is EAGVTQSPTHLIKTRGQQATLRCSPISGHTSVYWYQQALGLGLQFLLWYDEGEERNRGNFPPRFSGRQFPNYSSELNVNALELEDSALYLCASSFRGTDTQYFGPGTRLTVL.

This clonotype has a count of ten or more. The gene calls are TRBV2 and TRBJ2-1; 8 nucleotides agree with TRBD2. This CDR3 has 14 residues. The J segment lost 6 bases and the V segment lost 7 bases, leaving 8 bases of the junction unmatched. The germline CDR1 and CDR2 sequences are SNHLY and FYNNEI. CDR3 amino acids: CASNTGTRVNEQFF. The CDR3 DNA follows: TGTGCCAGCAACACCGGGACTAGGGTCAATGAGCAGTTCTTC.

This clonotype showed up just a few times. The V and J genes are TRBV7-9 and TRBJ1-3; 10 bases agree with TRBD1. The V segment lost 4 bases and the J segment 2 bases; nucleotides outside the gene matches: 2. There are 15 residues in the CDR3. Germline V gene sequence: CDR1 SEHNR, CDR2 FQNEAQ (reference sequence). In nucleotides, the CDR3 is TGTGCCAGCAGCTCCGGGACAGGGGCTGGAAACACCATATATTTT. This gives the protein CASSSGTGAGNTIYF. Drawing the rest from reference TRBV7-9 and TRBJ1-3, the complete variable domain is DTGVSQNPRHKITKRGQNVTFRCDPISEHNRLYWYRQTLGQGPEFLTYFQNEAQLEKSRLLSDRFSAERPKGSFSTLEIQRTEQGDSAMYLCASSSGTGAGNTIYFGEGSWLTVV.

This clonotype occurred a few times. The chain links TRBV19 to TRBJ1-3, with unresolved D. The V and J ends lost 7 bases and 0 bases respectively, with 16 bases between them. The CDR3 has 16 residues. Germline values: CDR1 LNHDA, CDR2 SQIVND (reference sequence). The CDR3 loop reads CASTAPDWSSGNTIYF. CDR3 in DNA: TGTGCCAGTACCGCTCCCGACTGGAGCTCTGGAAACACCATATATTTT.

The genes are TRBV28 and TRBJ1-2; D is ambiguous. The germline gives CDR1 MDHEN, CDR2 SYDVKM. V shed 2 bases and J shed 1 base, with 23 bases lying between them. The CDR3 contains 19 residues. CDR3 sequence: CASSLPGRPGRELNYGYTF. Written as DNA, the CDR3 is TGTGCCAGCAGTTTACCGGGCAGACCTGGAAGGGAGCTTAACTATGGCTACACCTTC.

This clonotype was observed many times. The CDR3 is CATSRVPSLRQGYTEAFF. For the CDR3, the DNA is TGTGCCACCAGCAGAGTCCCCTCACTAAGACAGGGGTACACTGAAGCTTTCTTT. The chain carries TRBV15 and TRBJ1-1; 8 nucleotides align to TRBD1. The CDR3 covers 18 residues. J was trimmed by 3 bases and V by 1 base; bases with no gene match: 13. Germline lookup yields CDR1 LNHNV and CDR2 YYDKDF (reference sequence).